A selection of T cell receptor beta chains follows, all from one sample in a study of neurological immune-mediated disorders. One entry per CDR3 protein, called by TCRdb with MiXCR from the 5' RACE reads. The sample has approximately 41,000 distinct CDR3 sequences; 2% to 2.5% are singletons. Source material: PBMCs. These receptors were obtained from a man in his thirties or forties with multiple sclerosis. The CDR3 runs from the conserved cysteine through the conserved F or W. Each record gives: CDR3 length, V gene, CDR3 protein.

CDR3 length: 13
V gene: TRBV27
CDR3 protein: CASKSGGNQPQHF

CDR3 length: 13
V gene: TRBV20-1
CDR3 protein: CSARRDSNTEAFF

CDR3 length: 15
V gene: TRBV5-5
CDR3 protein: CASSLTGQRNTEAFF

CDR3 length: 15
V gene: TRBV7-8
CDR3 protein: CASSIRDSHGGEQFF

CDR3 length: 15
V gene: TRBV20-1
CDR3 protein: CSAREAGGLGNIQYF

CDR3 length: 11
V gene: TRBV9
CDR3 protein: CASSVGSTQYF

CDR3 length: 14
V gene: TRBV29-1
CDR3 protein: CSVSRTGGINEQFF

CDR3 length: 13
V gene: TRBV4-1
CDR3 protein: CASSGTGNSTLNF

CDR3 length: 20
V gene: TRBV6-6
CDR3 protein: CASSYTTGEPRLSGANVLTF

CDR3 length: 13
V gene: TRBV5-1
CDR3 protein: CASYPQGNTEAFF

CDR3 length: 16
V gene: TRBV4-2
CDR3 protein: CASSQDSLALTYEQYF

CDR3 length: 18
V gene: TRBV5-1
CDR3 protein: CASSPEGGLAARYNEQFF

CDR3 length: 14
V gene: TRBV5-1
CDR3 protein: CASSRDSPNSPLHF

CDR3 length: 14
V gene: TRBV7-2
CDR3 protein: CASSLHGAGGELFF

CDR3 length: 14
V gene: TRBV5-1
CDR3 protein: CASSLVSAVDEQYF

CDR3 length: 15
V gene: TRBV2
CDR3 protein: CASSQDRGPTDTQYF

CDR3 length: 18
V gene: TRBV9
CDR3 protein: CASSTNRDRGPGTGELFF

CDR3 length: 15
V gene: TRBV28
CDR3 protein: CASSLGTSVYNEQFF

CDR3 length: 16
V gene: TRBV20-1
CDR3 protein: CSARRAGQGALETQYF

CDR3 length: 16
V gene: TRBV27
CDR3 protein: CASSSAGTGGFNEQFF

CDR3 length: 14
V gene: TRBV5-1
CDR3 protein: CASSGDFTLGEQYF

CDR3 length: 17
V gene: TRBV13
CDR3 protein: CASSLGTSGFRTDTQYF

CDR3 length: 13
V gene: TRBV7-2
CDR3 protein: CASSSTSHNEQFF

CDR3 length: 15
V gene: TRBV28
CDR3 protein: CASSLIKGRHEKLFF

CDR3 length: 12
V gene: TRBV6-4
CDR3 protein: CASSDRVFGYTF

CDR3 length: 18
V gene: TRBV15
CDR3 protein: CATSRVGPGHLVGGELFF

CDR3 length: 14
V gene: TRBV11-3
CDR3 protein: CASSLAPNTGELFF

CDR3 length: 14
V gene: TRBV11-2
CDR3 protein: CASSLAQGAHEQYF

CDR3 length: 15
V gene: TRBV20-1
CDR3 protein: CSAIPGGNSNQPQHF

CDR3 length: 13
V gene: TRBV7-9
CDR3 protein: CASSLTGPYEQYF

CDR3 length: 15
V gene: TRBV7-9
CDR3 protein: CASSLDATSYNEQFF

CDR3 length: 13
V gene: TRBV7-6
CDR3 protein: CASSSRMIGGYTF

CDR3 length: 15
V gene: TRBV6-1
CDR3 protein: CASNPIAGDSYEQYF

CDR3 length: 10
V gene: TRBV29-1
CDR3 protein: CSLLAGTQYF